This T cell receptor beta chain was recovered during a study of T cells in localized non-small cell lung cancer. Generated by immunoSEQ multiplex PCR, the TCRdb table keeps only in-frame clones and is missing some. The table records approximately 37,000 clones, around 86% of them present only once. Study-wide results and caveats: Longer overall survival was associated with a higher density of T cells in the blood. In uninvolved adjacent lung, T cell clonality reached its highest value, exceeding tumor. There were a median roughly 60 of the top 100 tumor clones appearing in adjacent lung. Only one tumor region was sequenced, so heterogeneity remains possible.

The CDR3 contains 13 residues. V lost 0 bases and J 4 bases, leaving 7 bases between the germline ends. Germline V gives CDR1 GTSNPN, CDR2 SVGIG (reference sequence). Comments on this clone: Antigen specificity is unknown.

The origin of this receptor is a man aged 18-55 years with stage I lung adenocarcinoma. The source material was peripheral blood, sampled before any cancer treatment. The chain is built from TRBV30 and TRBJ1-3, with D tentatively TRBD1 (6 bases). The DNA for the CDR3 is TGTGCCTGGAGTGTGGGGACAGGAAACACCATATATTTT. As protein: CAWSVGTGNTIYF.